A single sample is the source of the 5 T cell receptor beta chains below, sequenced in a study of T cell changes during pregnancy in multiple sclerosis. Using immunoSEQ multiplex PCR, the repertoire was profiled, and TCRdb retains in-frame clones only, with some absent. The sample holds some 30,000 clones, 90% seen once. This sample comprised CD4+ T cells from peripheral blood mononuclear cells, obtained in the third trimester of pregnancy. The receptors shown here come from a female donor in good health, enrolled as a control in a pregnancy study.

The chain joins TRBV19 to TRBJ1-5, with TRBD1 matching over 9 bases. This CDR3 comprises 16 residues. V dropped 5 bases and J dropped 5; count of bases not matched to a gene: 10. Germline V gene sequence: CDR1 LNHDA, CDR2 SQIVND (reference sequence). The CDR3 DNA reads TGTGCCAGTAGTGCGACGGACAGGGGCCCACATCAGCCCCAGCATTTT. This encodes CASSATDRGPHQPQHF.

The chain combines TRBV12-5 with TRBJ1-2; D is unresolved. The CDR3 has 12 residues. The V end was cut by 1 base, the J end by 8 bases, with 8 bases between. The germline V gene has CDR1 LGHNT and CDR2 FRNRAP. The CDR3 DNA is TGTGCTAGTGGTTTGGAAGAGGGAGGCTACACCTTC. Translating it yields CASGLEEGGYTF.

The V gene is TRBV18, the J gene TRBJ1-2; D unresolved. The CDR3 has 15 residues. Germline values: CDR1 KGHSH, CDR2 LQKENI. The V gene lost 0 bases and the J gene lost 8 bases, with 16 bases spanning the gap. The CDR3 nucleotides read TGTGCCAGCTCACCACCCCGGGAGGCAGGAGCGGGCTACACCTTC. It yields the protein CASSPPREAGAGYTF.

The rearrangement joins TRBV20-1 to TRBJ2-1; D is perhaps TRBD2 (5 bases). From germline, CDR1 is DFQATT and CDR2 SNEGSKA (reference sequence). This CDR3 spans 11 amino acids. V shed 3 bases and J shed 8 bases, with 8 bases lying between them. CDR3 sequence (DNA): TGCAGTGCTAGCCTCGGGGATGAGCAGTTCTTC. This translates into CSASLGDEQFF.

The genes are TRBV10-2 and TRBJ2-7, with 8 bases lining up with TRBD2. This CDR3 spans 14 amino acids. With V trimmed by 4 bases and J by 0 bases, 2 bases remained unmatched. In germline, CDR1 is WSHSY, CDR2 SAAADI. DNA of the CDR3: TGCGCCAGCAGTGTCAGCGGGAGCTCCTACGAGCAGTACTTC. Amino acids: CASSVSGSSYEQYF.